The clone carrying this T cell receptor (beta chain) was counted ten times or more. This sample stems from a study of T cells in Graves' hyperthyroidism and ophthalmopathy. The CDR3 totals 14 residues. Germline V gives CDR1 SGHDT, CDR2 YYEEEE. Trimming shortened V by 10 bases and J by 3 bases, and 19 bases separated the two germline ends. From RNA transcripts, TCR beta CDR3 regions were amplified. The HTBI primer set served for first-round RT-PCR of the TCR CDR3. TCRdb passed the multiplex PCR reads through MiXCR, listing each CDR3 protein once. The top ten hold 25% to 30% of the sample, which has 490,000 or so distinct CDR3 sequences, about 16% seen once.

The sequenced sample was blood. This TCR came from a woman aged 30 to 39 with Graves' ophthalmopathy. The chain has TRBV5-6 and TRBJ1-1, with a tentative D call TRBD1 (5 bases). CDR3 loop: CAGSFGVGDTEAFF. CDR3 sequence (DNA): TGTGCCGGTTCTTTTGGGGTAGGGGACACTGAAGCTTTCTTT.